These 25 T cell receptor beta chains originate from one sample sequenced in a study of a mutant IDH1 vaccine in newly diagnosed glioma. No antigen has been assigned to these receptors. The time point was: week 35, safety follow-up. With topical imiquimod, each dose of the vaccine consisted of 300 ug of mutant IDH1 20-mer peptide. Clones were read by immunoSEQ multiplex PCR, and TCRdb kept only the in-frame ones, dropping some. This sample has around 26,000 clones; less than 90% occur once, and the top ten carry roughly a third. Sequenced material: PBMCs, taken from a glioma patient whose treatment included an IDH1 peptide vaccine. These receptors all stem from a young man with glioma.

This clone was seen a single time. V and J are TRBV5-5 and TRBJ1-1; D remains ambiguous. CDR3 length equals 14 residues. CDR1 is SGHKS, CDR2 YYEKEE, per germline (reference sequence). The germline V and J ends were trimmed by 0 bases and 5 bases, with 11 bases remaining between them. The DNA for the CDR3 is TGTGCCAGCAGCTTGGAATCGGGGTTGACTGAAGCTTTCTTT. This encodes CASSLESGLTEAFF.

V and J are TRBV4-3 and TRBJ1-6, with D maybe TRBD1 (5 bases). The germline V and J ends were trimmed by 1 base and 5 bases, with 12 bases remaining between them. The CDR3 runs to 16 residues. Germline CDR1 is LGHNA and CDR2 is YSLEER. In nucleotides, the CDR3 is TGCGCCAGCAGCCAAGCGCCCAGGGCTGATAATTCACCCCTCCACTTT. Translated: CASSQAPRADNSPLHF.

The chain has TRBV6-1 and TRBJ2-2; the D gene is possibly TRBD2 (7 bases). The CDR3 has 17 residues. CDR1 is MNHNS and CDR2 is SASEGT in the germline V gene. The V gene lost 2 bases and the J gene lost 0 bases, with 13 bases spanning the gap. The DNA of the CDR3 is TGTGCCAGCAGTGAAAAGAGGCGGGGGCCGAACACCGGGGAGCTGTTTTTT. The encoded protein is CASSEKRRGPNTGELFF.

This clone was seen once. The chain recombines TRBV29-1 with TRBJ2-2; TRBD2 matches 13 bases. Germline loops: CDR1 SQVTM, CDR2 ANQGSEA. The CDR3 extends over 14 amino acids. V trimming: 7 bases; J trimming: 5 bases; junction bases outside the gene matches: 4. The CDR3: CSGGGLAGTGELFF. CDR3 nucleotides: TGCAGCGGGGGGGGACTAGCGGGGACCGGGGAGCTGTTTTTT.

This clone was counted between two and nine times. The DNA for the CDR3 is TGTGCCAGCAGTACCCTAAGGACCGCTAATGAAAAACTGTTTTTT. Encoded protein: CASSTLRTANEKLFF. The rearrangement links TRBV2 to TRBJ1-4; D not resolved. CDR1 is SNHLY, CDR2 FYNNEI, per germline. V shed 5 bases and J shed 3 bases, with 13 bases lying between them. The CDR3 loop spans 15 amino acids.

The gene calls are TRBV2 and TRBJ1-4, with D unresolved. Germline values: CDR1 SNHLY, CDR2 FYNNEI. Trimming left V 3 bases short and J 5 bases short, with 10 bases between. The CDR3 covers 14 residues. CDR3 sequence (DNA): TGTGCCAGCAGTGACCAGGACGGGAATGAAAAACTGTTTTTT. Its protein is CASSDQDGNEKLFF.

V and J are TRBV5-1 and TRBJ2-1; D unresolved. The CDR3 runs 14 residues. The V gene lost 2 bases and the J gene lost 9 bases, with 15 bases spanning the gap. Germline values: CDR1 SGHRS, CDR2 YFSETQ. CDR3: CASSLTRNLGEQFF. The CDR3 bases are TGCGCCAGCAGCTTAACCCGAAATCTCGGTGAGCAGTTCTTC.

By proportion, this clone is medium-sized. This chain links TRBV28 with TRBJ2-7, with 10 bases fitting TRBD2. V lost 2 bases, J lost 3 bases, and 4 bases stayed unmatched. This CDR3 is built from 15 residues. CDR1 is MDHEN, CDR2 SYDVKM, per germline. Here the CDR3 reads CASSLGTSDHYEQYF. The CDR3 coding sequence is TGTGCCAGCAGTTTAGGGACTAGCGACCACTACGAGCAGTACTTC.

The V gene is TRBV4-1, the J gene TRBJ1-6, with 10 bases fitting TRBD1. V gave up 4 bases and J gave up 4 bases; unmatched junction bases: 7. Germline V gives CDR1 MGHRA, CDR2 YSYEKL. This CDR3 region has 17 residues. CDR3 amino acids: CASSLGGTGAYNSPLHF. CDR3 coding DNA: TGCGCCAGCAGCCTTGGGGGGACAGGGGCTTATAATTCACCCCTCCACTTT.

This clone was seen only once. The CDR3 protein is CASSLEQGMAGANVLTF. The CDR3 coding sequence is TGTGCCAGCAGCTTGGAACAGGGGATGGCTGGGGCCAACGTCCTGACTTTC. The genes are TRBV5-6 and TRBJ2-6; TRBD1 matches at 7 bases. V dropped 0 bases and J dropped 2; count of bases not matched to a gene: 5. Germline CDR1 SGHDT, CDR2 YYEEEE. The CDR3 has 17 amino acids.

This clone was counted only a few times. This chain links TRBV21-1 with TRBJ1-1. TRBV21-1 counts as a pseudogene. CDR3 length equals 16 residues. CDR3 protein: CASSIGGESVNTEAFF. The CDR3 DNA reads TGTGCCAGCAGCATCGGGGGCGAGTCGGTGAACACTGAAGCTTTCTTT.

The CDR3, as DNA: TGTGCCAGCAGCCTCTACGGGTTAGATGAAAAACTGTTTTTT. Translation: CASSLYGLDEKLFF. The V gene is TRBV5-4, the J gene TRBJ1-4; no definite D call. The length of the CDR3 is 14 residues. Trimming removed 4 bases from V and 6 bases from J, with 13 bases in between. Germline CDR1 and CDR2: SGHNT and YYREEE (reference sequence).

This rearrangement joins TRBV19 to TRBJ1-2; D gene ambiguous. Trimming removed 3 bases from V and 3 bases from J, with 8 bases in between. The CDR3 loop spans 13 amino acids. CDR1 is LNHDA, CDR2 SQIVND, per germline (reference sequence). DNA of the CDR3: TGTGCCAGTAGTATTCTCCCGGACTATGGCTACACCTTC. It encodes CASSILPDYGYTF.

This chain links TRBV2 with TRBJ2-2; TRBD1 or TRBD2 may be the D gene (6 bases each). Per germline, CDR1 SNHLY and CDR2 FYNNEI. The CDR3 loop spans 13 amino acids. V shed 7 bases and J shed 3 bases, with 9 bases lying between them. The CDR3 nucleotides are TGTGCCAGCAAGGGGGGAGACACCGGGGAGCTGTTTTTT. Protein product: CASKGGDTGELFF.

CDR3 loop: CASSLSGTPIYNEQFF. CDR3 nucleotide sequence: TGTGCCAGCAGCTTATCGGGGACTCCTATCTACAATGAGCAGTTCTTC. V usage is TRBV7-2 and J usage is TRBJ2-1; D perhaps matches TRBD2 (6 bases). Looked up from germline, CDR1 is SGHTA and CDR2 is FQGNSA. The CDR3 contains 16 residues. V was trimmed by 2 bases and J by 3 bases, leaving 14 bases between them.

The chain employs TRBV7-9 and TRBJ2-3; 7 nucleotides align to TRBD2. The CDR3 runs 17 residues. Germline V gene data show CDR1 as SEHNR and CDR2 as FQNEAQ (reference sequence). J gave up 2 bases and V 1 base, and 9 bases lay outside the gene matches. CDR3 bases: TGTGCCAGCAGCTTAGTATTTGCGGGGGAAGACACAGATACGCAGTATTTT. The encoded protein is CASSLVFAGEDTDTQYF.

J is TRBJ1-6 and V is TRBV7-6, with TRBD1 as a possible D gene (5 bases). Germline V gene lookup returns CDR1 SGHVS and CDR2 FNYEAQ. V lost 0 bases, J lost 4 bases, and 7 bases lay in between. The CDR3 spans 15 residues. The CDR3 loop reads CASSLAGVYNSPLHF. CDR3 in DNA: TGTGCCAGCAGCTTAGCAGGGGTGTATAATTCACCCCTCCACTTT.

This sequence joins TRBV5-1 and TRBJ1-6; D is possibly TRBD1 (6 bases). CDR1 and CDR2 from the germline V gene are SGHRS and YFSETQ. The CDR3 contains 16 residues. The V end lost 4 bases, the J end lost 5 bases, and 16 bases lay between the germline ends. The CDR3 sequence is CASSGGQTDNNSPLHF. The CDR3 nucleotides read TGCGCCAGCAGCGGGGGCCAGACAGACAATAATTCACCCCTCCACTTT.

This chain joins TRBV29-1 and TRBJ2-7, with 16 bases fitting TRBD2. With V trimmed by 0 bases and J by 6 bases, 5 bases remained unmatched. Germline CDR1 reads SQVTM; CDR2 reads ANQGSEA. The length of the CDR3 is 16 residues. This CDR3 is CSVEDGTSGRAGEQYF. CDR3 in DNA: TGCAGCGTTGAAGATGGGACTAGCGGGAGGGCGGGCGAGCAGTACTTC.

The J gene is TRBJ2-3, the V gene TRBV18; D is undetermined. The CDR3 extends over 13 amino acids. Germline CDR1 reads KGHSH; CDR2 reads LQKENI. Trimming pared 1 base from V and 5 bases from J, leaving 7 bases between. The CDR3 sequence: CASSPLSLDTQYF. The CDR3 DNA is TGTGCCAGCTCACCACTAAGTCTAGATACGCAGTATTTT.

The CDR3 nucleotides read TGTGCCAGTAGTTCACAGGGTGCGACGGGAGAGACCCAGTACTTC. This encodes CASSSQGATGETQYF. The chain combines TRBV19 with TRBJ2-5; weak D call: TRBD1 (6 bases). Germline CDR1 reads LNHDA; CDR2 reads SQIVND (reference sequence). V was clipped by 5 bases and J by 4 bases, with 17 bases between them. The length of the CDR3 is 15 residues.

V is TRBV14 and J is TRBJ1-3, with a tentative D call TRBD1 (5 bases). V dropped 1 base and J dropped 0 bases, with 10 bases sitting between them. The germline V gene encodes CDR1 SGHDN and CDR2 FVKESK. This CDR3 contains 16 residues. CDR3 coding DNA: TGTGCCAGCAGCCAAGTGGGCGGACACTCTGGAAACACCATATATTTT. Translating it yields CASSQVGGHSGNTIYF.

The rearrangement uses TRBV6-6 and TRBJ1-3; TRBD1 aligns across 9 bases. CDR1 and CDR2 (germline): MNHNY, SVGAGI (reference sequence). The CDR3 totals 15 residues. The V segment lost 6 bases and the J segment 2 bases; nucleotides outside the gene matches: 5. The CDR3 loop reads CASRGQGDAGNTIYF. The CDR3 nucleotides read TGTGCCAGCAGGGGACAGGGTGACGCTGGAAACACCATATATTTT.

This chain links TRBV5-1 with TRBJ2-2, with TRBD1 identical over 10 bases. The CDR3 spans 15 residues. Trimming at V came to 0 bases and at J to 4 bases, leaving 0 bases not matched to a gene. Germline V gene sequence: CDR1 SGHRS, CDR2 YFSETQ. CDR3 residues: CASSLGTGGTGELFF. CDR3 nucleotides: TGCGCCAGCAGCTTGGGGACAGGGGGCACCGGGGAGCTGTTTTTT.

This chain connects TRBV2 to TRBJ1-2; D ambiguous. Germline V gene sequence: CDR1 SNHLY, CDR2 FYNNEI. The CDR3 is 14 residues long. Trimming pared 2 bases from V and 7 bases from J, leaving 14 bases between. The CDR3 region is CASSENGGNSGYTF. The CDR3 DNA reads TGTGCCAGCAGTGAAAACGGCGGAAATTCTGGCTACACCTTC. The full variable domain, in which reference TRBV2 and TRBJ1-2 provide the parts outside the CDR3, is EPEVTQTPSHQVTQMGQEVILRCVPISNHLYFYWYRQILGQKVEFLVSFYNNEISEKSEIFDDQFSVERPDGSNFTLKIRSTKLEDSAMYFCASSENGGNSGYTFGSGTRLTVV.